This T cell receptor beta chain was documented in a study of T-cell memory formation after mild COVID-19. Study information: Among the donors, TCR clusters were largely specific to each donor.

This CDR3 has 16 amino acids. General study results and limits: The finding that pre-infection memory included some responding clones suggested that cross-reactive memory joined. Contracting clones from day 15 to 85 showed balanced CD4/CD8; later expanders favored CD4+. There was no confirmation that second-wave clones peaking on day 37 were SARS-CoV-2 specific.

Worth noting for this clonotype: Its target is unknown.

One entry per CDR3 protein results from TCRdb running MiXCR on the 5' RACE reads. The top ten clones hold roughly 8.4% of a sample with 400,000 or so distinct CDR3 sequences, around 18% of them seen once. The receptor was isolated from an adult woman who had mild COVID-19 (a few samples of this study predate the infection). Cell type and time point are not known. Specimen: PBMCs or a T cell subset sorted from them (not recorded which). V is TRBV21-1 and J is TRBJ2-2; the DNA was not used to check the table's D call, TRBD1. TRBV21-1 is termed a pseudogene. CDR3 in DNA: TGTGCCAGCAGCGTGTACAGGGGGCGGGGCACCGGGGAGCTGTTTTTT. Encoded protein: CASSVYRGRGTGELFF.